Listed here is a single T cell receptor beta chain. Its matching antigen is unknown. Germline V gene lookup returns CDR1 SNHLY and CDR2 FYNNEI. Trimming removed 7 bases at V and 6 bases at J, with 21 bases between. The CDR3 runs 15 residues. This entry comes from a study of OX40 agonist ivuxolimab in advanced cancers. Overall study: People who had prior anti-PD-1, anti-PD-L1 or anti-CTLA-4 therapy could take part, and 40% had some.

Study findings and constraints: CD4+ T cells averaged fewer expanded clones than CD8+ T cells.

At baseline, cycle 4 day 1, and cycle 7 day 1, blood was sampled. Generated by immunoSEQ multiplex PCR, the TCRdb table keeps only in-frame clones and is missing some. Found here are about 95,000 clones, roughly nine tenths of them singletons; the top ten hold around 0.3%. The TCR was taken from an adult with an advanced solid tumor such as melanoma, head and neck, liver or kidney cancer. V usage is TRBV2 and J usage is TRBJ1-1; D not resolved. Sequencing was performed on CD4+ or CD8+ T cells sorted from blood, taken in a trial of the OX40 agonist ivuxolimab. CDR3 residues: CASTLDTGVNSEAFF. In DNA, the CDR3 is TGTGCCAGCACCCTTGACACCGGGGTTAACTCTGAAGCTTTCTTT.